The 10 T cell receptor beta chains presented below share a single source sample, sequenced in a study of a mutant IDH1 vaccine in newly diagnosed glioma. Profiled with immunoSEQ multiplex PCR; TCRdb holds only in-frame clones, not every one. The sample carries 30,000 to 40,000 clones, roughly 90% recorded once. The time point was: baseline, week 1 (first vaccination visit). As to treatment: pre-vaccination baseline after standard-of-care therapy. The material was PBMCs, obtained from a glioma patient treated with radiotherapy, temozolomide or both. These receptors were taken from a young man with glioma.

The rearrangement links TRBV6-1 to TRBJ2-7; a weak D match, TRBD2 (5 bases). Trimming pared 6 bases from V and 0 bases from J, leaving 12 bases between. This CDR3 comprises 14 residues. Germline CDR1 MNHNS, CDR2 SASEGT. The CDR3 region is CASRTGGHSYEQYF. The CDR3 nucleotides are TGTGCCAGCAGGACCGGCGGGCACTCCTACGAGCAGTACTTC.

V usage is TRBV6-5 and J usage is TRBJ1-5, with D uncertain. Deletions cut 8 bases from V and 1 base from J, with 12 bases between. This CDR3 contains 14 residues. The germline CDR1 and CDR2 sequences are MNHEY and SVGAGI. CDR3 amino acids: CASVRRPSNQPQHF. CDR3 in DNA: TGTGCCAGCGTCCGCAGGCCAAGCAATCAGCCCCAGCATTTT.

V gene TRBV5-1 combines with J gene TRBJ1-1; the D gene is possibly TRBD1 (5 bases). V was pared by 1 base and J by 4 bases, with 17 bases between. Looked up from germline, CDR1 is SGHRS and CDR2 is YFSETQ. The CDR3 consists of 16 residues. The CDR3 sequence: CASSLPVGREVTEAFF. DNA for the CDR3: TGCGCCAGCAGCTTGCCAGTGGGCAGGGAGGTCACTGAAGCTTTCTTT.

CDR3 nucleotide sequence: TGTGCCAGCAGCCCCAACGGTGCCCCAACCTACGAGCAGTACTTC. Translated: CASSPNGAPTYEQYF. V usage is TRBV2 and J usage is TRBJ2-7; unclear D gene. Per germline, CDR1 SNHLY and CDR2 FYNNEI. Trimming left V 6 bases short and J 2 bases short, with 17 bases between. This CDR3 has 15 amino acids. Variable domain in full (rest from reference TRBV2 and TRBJ2-7): EPEVTQTPSHQVTQMGQEVILRCVPISNHLYFYWYRQILGQKVEFLVSFYNNEISEKSEIFDDQFSVERPDGSNFTLKIRSTKLEDSAMYFCASSPNGAPTYEQYFGPGTRLTVT.

This clone was counted once. The chain combines TRBV30 with TRBJ2-7, with D maybe TRBD2 (6 bases). Germline V lookup: CDR1 GTSNPN, CDR2 SVGIG (reference sequence). This CDR3 has 12 amino acids. The V gene lost 2 bases and the J gene lost 3 bases, with 8 bases spanning the gap. In DNA, the CDR3 is TGTGCCTGGAGTCAGACTAGCTACGAGCAGTACTTC. It specifies CAWSQTSYEQYF.

The chain is built from TRBV28 and TRBJ1-3, with D hard to call. CDR3 length: 15 residues. Germline V gene data show CDR1 as MDHEN and CDR2 as SYDVKM. V was pared by 6 bases and J by 2 bases, with 14 bases between. The CDR3: CASRSVEPPGNTIYF. The CDR3 region has the DNA TGTGCCAGCAGATCTGTGGAACCGCCTGGAAACACCATATATTTT.

J is TRBJ2-5 and V is TRBV7-9; D perhaps matches TRBD2 (5 bases). Trimming removed 6 bases from V and 1 base from J, with 15 bases in between. The germline CDR1 and CDR2 sequences are SEHNR and FQNEAQ (reference sequence). This CDR3 contains 15 residues. As DNA, the CDR3 is TGTGCCAGCAGAATCTCGGGGATCCCCCAAGAGACCCAGTACTTC. It translates to CASRISGIPQETQYF.

The chain combines TRBV2 with TRBJ2-2, with D possibly being TRBD2 (5 bases). The CDR3 totals 16 residues. The V and J ends lost 3 bases and 0 bases respectively, with 11 bases between them. Germline V gives CDR1 SNHLY, CDR2 FYNNEI. The CDR3 region has the DNA TGTGCCAGCAGTGACCCCCAGCGGACGAACACCGGGGAGCTGTTTTTT. It encodes CASSDPQRTNTGELFF. Variable domain in full (rest from reference TRBV2 and TRBJ2-2): EPEVTQTPSHQVTQMGQEVILRCVPISNHLYFYWYRQILGQKVEFLVSFYNNEISEKSEIFDDQFSVERPDGSNFTLKIRSTKLEDSAMYFCASSDPQRTNTGELFFGEGSRLTVL.

The CDR3 reads CASSAQDRVANEKLFF. The CDR3 DNA reads TGTGCCAGCAGCGCACAAGACAGGGTCGCTAATGAAAAACTGTTTTTT. The chain carries TRBV9 and TRBJ1-4, with 7 bases aligning to TRBD1. CDR3 length: 16 residues. Germline lookup yields CDR1 SGDLS and CDR2 YYNGEE. The V and J ends lost 3 bases and 3 bases, in that order; junction bases with no gene match: 8.

J is TRBJ2-1 and V is TRBV25-1; 10 nucleotides align to TRBD2. The CDR3 runs to 14 residues. Germline assignment: CDR1 MGHDK and CDR2 SYGVNS. With V trimmed by 6 bases and J by 8 bases, 7 bases remained unmatched. CDR3: CASRLAGVVDEQFF. The CDR3 DNA follows: TGTGCCAGCAGGCTAGCGGGAGTAGTGGATGAGCAGTTCTTC.